The rows below give T cell receptor beta chains drawn from one sample of a study of blood T cells in healthy people across ages. TCRdb passed the 5' RACE reads through MiXCR, listing each CDR3 protein once. This repertoire shows approximately 800,000 distinct CDR3 sequences, around 36% found once; its top ten account for approximately 13%. The sample taken for sequencing was blood. These receptors originate from a man aged 18 to 30 in good health. Each CDR3 is given with its conserved first and last residue. A D gene is named only where the DNA matches it firmly. The size field is filled for only some rows; it gives once, few, many or a size class.

v_gene: TRBV28; j_gene: TRBJ2-3; d_gene: TRBD1; abundance: NA; CDR3aa: CASRQQGPTDTQYF; CDR3nt: TGTGCCAGCAGGCAACAGGGGCCCACAGATACGCAGTATTTT
v_gene: TRBV9; j_gene: TRBJ1-2; d_gene: TRBD1; abundance: few; CDR3aa: CASSVGGQGGNYGYTF; CDR3nt: TGTGCCAGCAGCGTAGGGGGACAGGGAGGCAACTATGGCTACACCTTC
v_gene: TRBV4-3; j_gene: TRBJ1-1; d_gene: NA; abundance: few; CDR3aa: CASSQEPTGLNTEAFF; CDR3nt: TGCGCCAGCAGCCAAGAGCCAACAGGGCTCAACACTGAAGCTTTCTTT
v_gene: TRBV5-1; j_gene: TRBJ1-5; d_gene: NA; abundance: NA; CDR3aa: CASSPGGTGQPQHF; CDR3nt: TGCGCCAGCAGCCCCGGGGGGACGGGTCAGCCCCAGCATTTT
v_gene: TRBV6-5; j_gene: TRBJ1-5; d_gene: NA; abundance: NA; CDR3aa: CASTPRDSNQPQHF; CDR3nt: TGTGCCAGCACTCCAAGGGATAGCAATCAGCCCCAGCATTTT
v_gene: TRBV24-1; j_gene: TRBJ2-1; d_gene: NA; abundance: NA; CDR3aa: CATSDLQGRRQFF; CDR3nt: TGTGCCACCAGTGATTTGCAAGGGAGGAGGCAGTTCTTC
v_gene: TRBV5-1; j_gene: TRBJ1-1; d_gene: TRBD1; abundance: NA; CDR3aa: CASSPATGGAEAFF; CDR3nt: TGCGCCAGCAGCCCCGCTACAGGGGGCGCTGAAGCTTTCTTT
v_gene: TRBV12-3/TRBV12-4; j_gene: TRBJ2-4; d_gene: TRBD1; abundance: NA; CDR3aa: CASSSEGALGKNVQYF; CDR3nt: TGTGCCAGCAGTTCCGAGGGGGCTTTGGGCAAAAACGTTCAGTACTTC
v_gene: TRBV12-3/TRBV12-4; j_gene: TRBJ2-1; d_gene: NA; abundance: many; CDR3aa: CASSLGRTVLTYNEQFF; CDR3nt: TGTGCCAGCAGTTTAGGGAGGACAGTCCTAACCTACAATGAGCAGTTCTTC
v_gene: TRBV20-1; j_gene: TRBJ2-3; d_gene: TRBD2; abundance: NA; CDR3aa: CSARDQIAGVGTDTRYF; CDR3nt: TGCAGTGCTAGAGACCAGATAGCGGGGGTAGGCACAGATACGCGGTATTTT
v_gene: TRBV6-1; j_gene: TRBJ1-5; d_gene: TRBD1; abundance: NA; CDR3aa: CASSQAGTARYSNQPQHF; CDR3nt: TGTGCCAGCAGCCAAGCCGGGACAGCCCGTTATAGCAATCAGCCCCAGCATTTT
v_gene: TRBV12-3/TRBV12-4; j_gene: TRBJ1-2; d_gene: NA; abundance: many; CDR3aa: CASTTDSYGYTF; CDR3nt: TGTGCCAGCACCACCGACAGCTATGGCTACACCTTC
v_gene: TRBV4-1; j_gene: TRBJ2-7; d_gene: NA; abundance: few; CDR3aa: CASSQEPRRDEQYF; CDR3nt: TGCGCCAGCAGCCAAGAGCCACGGCGGGATGAGCAGTACTTC
v_gene: TRBV12-3/TRBV12-4; j_gene: TRBJ2-2; d_gene: NA; abundance: few; CDR3aa: CASSFSQGTGTGELFF; CDR3nt: TGTGCCAGCAGTTTTTCCCAGGGAACCGGCACCGGGGAGCTGTTTTTT
v_gene: TRBV4-3; j_gene: TRBJ2-3; d_gene: TRBD2; abundance: few; CDR3aa: CASSQEVRGEDTQYF; CDR3nt: TGCGCCAGCAGCCAAGAGGTCCGGGGGGAGGATACGCAGTATTTT
v_gene: TRBV5-5; j_gene: TRBJ2-7; d_gene: NA; abundance: few; CDR3aa: CASSGWHIGGDEQYF; CDR3nt: TGTGCCAGCAGCGGTTGGCACATTGGGGGTGACGAGCAGTACTTC
v_gene: TRBV2; j_gene: TRBJ1-5; d_gene: TRBD1; abundance: few; CDR3aa: CASSPDRANNQPQHF; CDR3nt: TGTGCCAGCAGTCCGGACAGGGCGAACAATCAGCCCCAGCATTTT